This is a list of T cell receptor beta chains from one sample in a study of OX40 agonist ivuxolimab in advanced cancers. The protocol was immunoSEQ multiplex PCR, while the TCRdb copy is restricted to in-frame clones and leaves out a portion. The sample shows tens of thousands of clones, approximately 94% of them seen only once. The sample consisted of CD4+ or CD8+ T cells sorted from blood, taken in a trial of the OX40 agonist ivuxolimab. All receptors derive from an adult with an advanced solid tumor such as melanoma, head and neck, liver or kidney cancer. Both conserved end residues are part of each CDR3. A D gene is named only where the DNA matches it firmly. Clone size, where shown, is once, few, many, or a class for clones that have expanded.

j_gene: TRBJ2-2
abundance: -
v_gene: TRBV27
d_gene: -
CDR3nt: TGTGCCAGCAGTTTGTCTGGAACCGGGGAGCTGTTTTTT
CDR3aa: CASSLSGTGELFF

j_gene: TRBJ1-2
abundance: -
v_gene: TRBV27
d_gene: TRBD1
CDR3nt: TGTGCCAGCAGTTTATCGGGCAGGGGGCGCGGCTACACCTTC
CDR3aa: CASSLSGRGRGYTF

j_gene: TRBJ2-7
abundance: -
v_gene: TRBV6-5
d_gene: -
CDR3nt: TGTGCCAGCAGTTACTCGAGGGTTTCGTTTTCCTACGAGCAGTACTTC
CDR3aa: CASSYSRVSFSYEQYF

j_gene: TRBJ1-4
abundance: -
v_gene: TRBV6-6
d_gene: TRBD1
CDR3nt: TGTGCCAGCAGTCCCTGGGGACAGATTAATGAAAAACTGTTTTTT
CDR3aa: CASSPWGQINEKLFF

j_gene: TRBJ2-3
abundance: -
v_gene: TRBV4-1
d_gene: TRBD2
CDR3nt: TGCGCCAGCAGCACCCCCGGGACTAGCAACAAAGATACGCAGTATTTT
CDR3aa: CASSTPGTSNKDTQYF

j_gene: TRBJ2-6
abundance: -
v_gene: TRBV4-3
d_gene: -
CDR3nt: TGCGCCAGCAGCCAAGAAGGGGGGGACTGGGCCAACGTCCTGACTTTC
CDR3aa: CASSQEGGDWANVLTF

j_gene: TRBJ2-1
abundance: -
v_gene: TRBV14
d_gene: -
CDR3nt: TGTGCCAGCAGCCAACTCTTGGAGGATGAGCAGTTCTTC
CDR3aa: CASSQLLEDEQFF

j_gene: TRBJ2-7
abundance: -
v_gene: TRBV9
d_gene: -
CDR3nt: TGTGCCAGCAGCGTAGGAAGCGTACCCTACGAGCAGTACTTC
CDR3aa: CASSVGSVPYEQYF

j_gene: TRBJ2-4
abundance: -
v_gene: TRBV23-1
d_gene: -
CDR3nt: TGCGCCAGCAGTCAATCAAGCACAGCCAAAAACATTCAGTACTTC
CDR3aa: CASSQSSTAKNIQYF

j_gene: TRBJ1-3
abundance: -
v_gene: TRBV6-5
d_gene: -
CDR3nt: TGTGCCAGCAGTCTTGACTCTGGAAACACCATATATTTT
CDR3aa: CASSLDSGNTIYF

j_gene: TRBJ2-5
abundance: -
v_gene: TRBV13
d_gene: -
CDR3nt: TGTGCCAGCAGCTTAAGACTAGGCCTCCAAGAGACCCAGTACTTC
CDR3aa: CASSLRLGLQETQYF

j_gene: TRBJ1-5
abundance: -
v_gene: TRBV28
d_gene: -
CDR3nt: TGTGCCAGCGGGGTGGGGCAGATCAATCAGCCCCAGCATTTT
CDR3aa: CASGVGQINQPQHF

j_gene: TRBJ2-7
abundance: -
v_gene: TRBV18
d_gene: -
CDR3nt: TGTGCCAGCTCACCAACCCGCCCTGGGACCAAGAGCTCCTACGAGCAGTACTTC
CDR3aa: CASSPTRPGTKSSYEQYF

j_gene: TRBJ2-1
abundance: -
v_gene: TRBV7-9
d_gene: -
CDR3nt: TGTGCCAGCAGCGGACAGCCTTACAATGAGCAGTTCTTC
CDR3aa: CASSGQPYNEQFF

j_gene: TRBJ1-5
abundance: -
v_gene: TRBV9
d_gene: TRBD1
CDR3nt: TGTGCCAGCAGCTCACAGGGGAATCAGCCCCAGCATTTT
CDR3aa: CASSSQGNQPQHF

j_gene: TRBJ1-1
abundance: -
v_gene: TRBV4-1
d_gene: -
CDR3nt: TGCGCCAGCAGCCCCGGACAGAACCTGAACACTGAAGCTTTCTTT
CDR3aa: CASSPGQNLNTEAFF

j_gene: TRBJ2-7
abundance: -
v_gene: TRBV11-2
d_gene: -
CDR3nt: TGTGCCAGCAGAGCCTCCTACGAGCAGTACTTC
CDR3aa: CASRASYEQYF

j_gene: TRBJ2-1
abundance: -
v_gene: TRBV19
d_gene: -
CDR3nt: TGTGCCAGTAGTATAGCCCGGACAGACAATGAGCAGTTCTTC
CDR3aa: CASSIARTDNEQFF

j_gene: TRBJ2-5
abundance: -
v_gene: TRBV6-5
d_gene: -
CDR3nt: TGTGCCAGCAAGAGGGAAGGGTACCAAGAGACCCAGTACTTC
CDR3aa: CASKREGYQETQYF

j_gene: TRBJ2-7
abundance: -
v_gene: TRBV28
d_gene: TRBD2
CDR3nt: TGTGCCAGCAGGGGACTAGCAGCCAAGTTCGAGCAGTACTTC
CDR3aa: CASRGLAAKFEQYF

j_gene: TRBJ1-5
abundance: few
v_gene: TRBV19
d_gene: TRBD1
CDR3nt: TGTGCCAGCGCGGACAGGGTAGATCAGCCCCAGCATTTT
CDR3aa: CASADRVDQPQHF

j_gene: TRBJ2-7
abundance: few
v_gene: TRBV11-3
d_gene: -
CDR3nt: TGTGCCAGCAGCACCGGGACTCCCCGCTCCTACGAGCAGTACTTC
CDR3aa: CASSTGTPRSYEQYF

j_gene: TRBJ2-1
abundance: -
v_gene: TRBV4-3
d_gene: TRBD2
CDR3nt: TGCGCCAGCAGCCAAGAAGGAGCGGGAAGCGAGCAGTTCTTC
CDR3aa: CASSQEGAGSEQFF

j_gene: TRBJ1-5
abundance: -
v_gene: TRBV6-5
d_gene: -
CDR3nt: TGTGCCAGCAGTTACTCTGGGAGTCAGCCCCAGCATTTT
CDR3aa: CASSYSGSQPQHF

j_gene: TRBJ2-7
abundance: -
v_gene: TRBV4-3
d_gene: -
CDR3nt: TGCGCCAGCAGCCTGGGGCTGATCTCCTACGAGCAGTACTTC
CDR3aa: CASSLGLISYEQYF

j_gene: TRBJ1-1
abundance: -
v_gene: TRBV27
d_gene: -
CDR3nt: TGTGCCAGCAGTCCTGCACCGAACACTGAAGCTTTCTTT
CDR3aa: CASSPAPNTEAFF

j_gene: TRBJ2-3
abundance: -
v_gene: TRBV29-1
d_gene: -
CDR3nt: TGCAGCGTTGTATTTGGAACAGATACGCAGTATTTT
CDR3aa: CSVVFGTDTQYF

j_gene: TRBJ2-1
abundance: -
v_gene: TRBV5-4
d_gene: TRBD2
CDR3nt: TGTGCCAGCAGCACTGGGGTGACTAGCGGGATGGAGGGTGAGCAGTTCTTC
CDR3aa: CASSTGVTSGMEGEQFF

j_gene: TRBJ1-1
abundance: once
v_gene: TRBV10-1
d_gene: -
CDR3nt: TGCGCCAGCAGTGACAGGGGGAACACTGAAGCTTTCTTT
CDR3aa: CASSDRGNTEAFF

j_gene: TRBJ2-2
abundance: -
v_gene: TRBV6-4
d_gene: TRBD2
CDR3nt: TGTGCCAGCAGTGACTTAGCGGGAGGTACCGGGGAGCTGTTTTTT
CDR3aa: CASSDLAGGTGELFF

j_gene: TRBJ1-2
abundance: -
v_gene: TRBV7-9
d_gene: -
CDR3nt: TGTGCCAGCAGTACAGTCAGGGATGGCTACACCTTC
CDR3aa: CASSTVRDGYTF